This T cell receptor (beta chain) originates from a study of cytomegalovirus exposure and HLA in healthy donors. Study in general: According to later analysis, the same platform produced the 120 or so validation and 666 first-cohort repertoires.

Study outcomes and limitations: The classifier, whose performance was assessed in both the original and validation cohorts, reportedly diagnosed cytomegalovirus status with high specificity and sensitivity.

Worth noting for this clone: As yet, its antigen is unknown.

The donors were in the roughly 130-subject validation cohort; that cohort was separate from the roughly 700-subject first cohort. Sequencing was performed with immunoSEQ multiplex PCR; in TCRdb, only in-frame clones are kept and a portion is missing. The sample includes 260,000 or so clones, approximately 90% of them seen just once. Trimming pared 2 bases from V and 4 bases from J, leaving 12 bases between. This CDR3 region has 15 residues. Germline loops: CDR1 SGHNT, CDR2 YYREEE (reference sequence). The source of this sequence is a woman aged 18-29 years in good health and CMV-seronegative. The chain carries TRBV5-4 and TRBJ2-2, with TRBD2 as a possible D gene (6 bases). What was sequenced was PBMCs. In DNA form, the CDR3 reads TGTGCCAGCAGCTTACCGGGAGTGGGCACCGGGGAGCTGTTTTTT. This sequence encodes CASSLPGVGTGELFF.